Listed here are 23 T cell receptor beta chains from one sample, sequenced in a study of technical replicates of blood from several donors (dated by TCRdb to the late 2010s). Libraries were constructed by the immunoSEQ multiplex PCR assay. The source is immuneACCESS, and TCRdb retained only in-frame sequences with V and J called. Part of the clones is not carried over; for the studies checked, unresolved V genes explain less than half of this, and the remainder is unexplained. Recorded for this sample are about 80,000 clones; roughly 94% of them occurred a single time. The leading ten clones occupy about 0.37% of the sample. The sequencing input was T cells isolated from PBMCs. These receptors were obtained from a human donor in good health.

This clone was observed once. The J gene is TRBJ1-1, the V gene TRBV5-5; D is undetermined. The V end lost 4 bases, the J end lost 7 bases, and 8 bases lay between the germline ends. Germline CDR1 reads SGHKS; CDR2 reads YYEKEE (reference sequence). The CDR3 extends over 11 amino acids. The CDR3, as DNA: TGTGCCAGCAGCCTGTCCCGTGAAGCTTTCTTT. It yields the protein CASSLSREAFF.

The V call is TRBV19, the J call TRBJ1-5; D is undetermined. CDR1 is LNHDA, CDR2 SQIVND, per germline (reference sequence). Trimming shortened V by 2 bases and J by 1 base, and 6 bases separated the two germline ends. There are 14 residues in the CDR3. DNA of the CDR3: TGTGCCAGTAGTATAATCCAGAGCAATCAGCCCCAGCATTTT. This sequence encodes CASSIIQSNQPQHF.

The chain combines TRBV18 with TRBJ2-3, with D perhaps TRBD2 (6 bases). V lost 3 bases to trimming and J lost 3 bases, with 10 bases between them. The CDR3 loop spans 14 amino acids. Per the germline V gene, CDR1 is KGHSH and CDR2 is LQKENI. In DNA form, the CDR3 reads TGTGCCAGCTCACCCCAAGCGGGTACAGATACGCAGTATTTT. It is translated as CASSPQAGTDTQYF. Full variable domain (remainder filled in from reference TRBV18 and TRBJ2-3): NAGVMQNPRHLVRRRGQEARLRCSPMKGHSHVYWYRQLPEEGLKFMVYLQKENIIDESGMPKERFSAEFPKEGPSILRIQQVVRGDSAAYFCASSPQAGTDTQYFGPGTRLTVL.

The chain employs TRBV19 and TRBJ1-1; TRBD1 might be the D (5 bases). CDR1 LNHDA and CDR2 SQIVND come from the germline V gene (reference sequence). This CDR3 is 16 amino acids long. V gave up 2 bases and J gave up 1 base, with 14 bases separating them. CDR3 DNA: TGTGCCAGTAGTATAACCAGGGCCATAAGGAACACTGAAGCTTTCTTT. Translating gives CASSITRAIRNTEAFF. The full variable domain, its missing parts supplied by reference TRBV19 and TRBJ1-1, is DGGITQSPKYLFRKEGQNVTLSCEQNLNHDAMYWYRQDPGQGLRLIYYSQIVNDFQKGDIAEGYSVSREKKESFPLTVTSAQKNPTAFYLCASSITRAIRNTEAFFGQGTRLTVV.

The sample holds one count of this clone. The rearrangement joins TRBV5-5 to TRBJ2-7; possibly TRBD2 for D (5 bases). Trimming removed 5 bases at V and 3 bases at J, with 18 bases between. The CDR3 has 15 amino acids. The germline CDR1 and CDR2 sequences are SGHKS and YYEKEE (reference sequence). For the CDR3, the DNA is TGTGCCAGCAGGGACGACGGTGAGGGATACTACGAGCAGTACTTC. Its protein product is CASRDDGEGYYEQYF.

The chain is built from TRBV13 and TRBJ2-1; no definite D call. The CDR3 runs to 14 residues. The ends were cut back, 5 bases at V and 4 bases at J, with 12 bases in the middle. Germline V lookup: CDR1 PRHDT, CDR2 FYEKMQ (reference sequence). The CDR3 nucleotides read TGTGCCAGCAGCCCCCCCCTGGAGTACAATGAGCAGTTCTTC. It codes for CASSPPLEYNEQFF.

The rearrangement links TRBV7-9 to TRBJ1-1; 8 nucleotides align to TRBD1. This CDR3 spans 16 amino acids. Germline V gene lookup returns CDR1 SEHNR and CDR2 FQNEAQ (reference sequence). Germline trimming cut 1 base from V and 4 bases from J; bases unmatched to any gene: 8. The CDR3 is CASSLGFTQGATEAFF. The CDR3 DNA follows: TGTGCCAGCAGCTTAGGTTTTACTCAGGGGGCCACTGAAGCTTTCTTT.

The rearrangement uses TRBV7-3 and TRBJ2-7; 8 nucleotides align to TRBD2. Losses at the gene ends were 5 bases for V and 3 bases for J; bases not matched to a gene: 3. The germline gives CDR1 SGHTA, CDR2 FQGTGA. The CDR3 is 13 amino acids. DNA of the CDR3: TGTGCCAGCAGCCCGGGACTAGACTACGAGCAGTACTTC. It translates to CASSPGLDYEQYF.

The chain uses TRBV28 and TRBJ1-5; D is unresolved. V was cut by 2 bases and J by 5 bases, with 16 bases left in between. The germline CDR1 and CDR2 sequences are MDHEN and SYDVKM. The CDR3 totals 16 residues. CDR3 bases: TGTGCCAGCAGTTTAAATTTGGGTGTGAGGGATCAGCCCCAGCATTTT. This codes for CASSLNLGVRDQPQHF.

In this sample, this clone turned up once. The V call is TRBV18, the J call TRBJ2-1; 7 nucleotides line up with TRBD2. Trimming cost V 2 bases and J 8 bases; bases outside gene matches: 21. The germline V gene has CDR1 KGHSH and CDR2 LQKENI. The CDR3 is made up of 19 amino acids. The CDR3 reads CASSPNRGRARKEEDEQFF. The CDR3 DNA is TGTGCCAGCTCACCAAATCGAGGGAGGGCTCGTAAGGAGGAGGATGAGCAGTTCTTC.

V is TRBV5-1 and J is TRBJ1-3; a possible D gene is TRBD1 (6 bases). This CDR3 contains 15 residues. V was cut by 4 bases and J by 3 bases, with 14 bases left in between. Germline V lookup: CDR1 SGHRS, CDR2 YFSETQ. CDR3 sequence: CASSPRTERGNTIYF. The CDR3 coding sequence is TGCGCCAGCAGCCCGCGGACAGAACGTGGAAACACCATATATTTT.

The chain uses TRBV4-2 and TRBJ1-2; TRBD1 matches at 8 bases. The junction had 3 bases not matched to a gene; V was cut back by 0 bases and J by 3 bases. The CDR3 runs 15 residues. CDR1 and CDR2 (germline): LGHNA, YNFKEQ. In nucleotides, the CDR3 is TGTGCCAGCAGCCAAGAAGCAGGGGGCCACTATGGCTACACCTTC. The encoded protein is CASSQEAGGHYGYTF.

The chain couples TRBV6-1 to TRBJ2-1, with D possibly matching TRBD2 (5 bases). The CDR3 covers 14 residues. V lost 9 bases and J 2 bases, leaving 14 bases between the germline ends. The germline gives CDR1 MNHNS, CDR2 SASEGT. DNA for the CDR3: TGTGCCAGTCGGCCAGCGGCGCCCTACAATGAGCAGTTCTTC. Translation gives CASRPAAPYNEQFF.

The sample holds one count of this clone. V is TRBV29-1 and J is TRBJ2-3; no firm D call. Germline V gene sequence: CDR1 SQVTM, CDR2 ANQGSEA. The CDR3 runs to 11 residues. V lost 7 bases to trimming and J lost 6 bases, with 11 bases between them. For the CDR3, the DNA is TGCAGCGGTTTGGTCTACGATACGCAGTATTTT. This translates into CSGLVYDTQYF.

The V and J genes are TRBV14 and TRBJ1-2, with D hard to call. The V end was cut by 0 bases, the J end by 6 bases, with 14 bases between. This CDR3 has 15 amino acids. Germline CDR1 reads SGHDN; CDR2 reads FVKESK. The CDR3 spells CASSQDPITPHGYTF. For the CDR3, the DNA is TGTGCCAGCAGCCAAGATCCTATCACTCCTCATGGCTACACCTTC.

The V and J genes are TRBV5-6 and TRBJ2-7; 12 positions agree with TRBD1. This CDR3 spans 14 amino acids. The V gene end was trimmed by 7 bases and the J gene end by 5 bases; junction bases not matched to a gene: 7. CDR1 is SGHDT and CDR2 is YYEEEE in the germline V gene. The CDR3 reads CASYVGQGAHEQYF. Here the CDR3 DNA reads TGTGCCAGCTATGTGGGACAGGGGGCCCACGAGCAGTACTTC. Together with reference TRBV5-6 and TRBJ2-7, the CDR3 gives the full variable domain: DAGVTQSPTHLIKTRGQQVTLRCSPKSGHDTVSWYQQALGQGPQFIFQYYEEEERQRGNFPDRFSGHQFPNYSSELNVNALLLGDSALYLCASYVGQGAHEQYFGPGTRLTVT.

The genes are TRBV4-2 and TRBJ2-3, with 8 bases fitting TRBD2. Germline V gene sequence: CDR1 LGHNA, CDR2 YNFKEQ. V was pared by 4 bases and J by 2 bases, with 11 bases of the junction left unmatched. The CDR3 has 17 residues. The CDR3 nucleotides are TGTGCCAGCAGCCGCTTAGCGGGACGGAGTTACACAGATACGCAGTATTTT. It translates to CASSRLAGRSYTDTQYF.

The CDR3 reads CASSLDWTIAHEQYF. The CDR3, as DNA: TGTGCCAGCAGCTTAGATTGGACAATCGCCCACGAGCAGTACTTC. The chain recombines TRBV7-9 with TRBJ2-7; D is perhaps TRBD1 (5 bases). Trimming removed 1 base at V and 5 bases at J, with 15 bases between. Germline CDR1 reads SEHNR; CDR2 reads FQNEAQ (reference sequence). CDR3 length: 15 residues.

The V and J genes are TRBV19 and TRBJ2-1; D is possibly TRBD2 (5 bases). Germline lookup yields CDR1 LNHDA and CDR2 SQIVND (reference sequence). The CDR3 has 18 amino acids. Trimming took off 3 bases at V and 2 bases at J, with 20 bases between the two ends. The CDR3 here is CASSILLEAASPYNEQFF. The CDR3 DNA is TGTGCCAGTAGTATTCTATTGGAGGCGGCTTCCCCCTACAATGAGCAGTTCTTC.

The chain recombines TRBV28 with TRBJ1-3; 8 nucleotides line up with TRBD1. The V segment lost 8 bases and the J segment 5 bases; nucleotides outside the gene matches: 14. The CDR3 is 16 residues long. Germline-derived CDR1 and CDR2 are MDHEN and SYDVKM. The CDR3 DNA follows: TGTGCCAGCCAGACCCTTAGGACAGGGAGTAGAAACACCATATATTTT. It is translated as CASQTLRTGSRNTIYF.

DNA of the CDR3: TGCGCCAGCAGCTCCGAACTAGCGGGAGGGGTCAATGAGCAGTTCTTC. This codes for CASSSELAGGVNEQFF. The chain is built from TRBV5-1 and TRBJ2-1, with 13 bases identical to TRBD2. The V gene's germline CDR1 is SGHRS and CDR2 YFSETQ. Trimming took 3 bases from V and 6 from J; bases not matched to a gene: 6. The length of the CDR3 is 16 residues.

A single count supports this clone. The chain is built from TRBV6-5 and TRBJ1-2; D is undetermined. Per germline, CDR1 MNHEY and CDR2 SVGAGI. Trimming took off 0 bases at V and 0 bases at J, with 8 bases between the two ends. CDR3 length: 15 amino acids. The CDR3 reads CASSYSAVANYGYTF. The CDR3 nucleotides are TGTGCCAGCAGTTACTCTGCGGTAGCTAACTATGGCTACACCTTC.

This chain links TRBV7-2 with TRBJ2-5; D is possibly TRBD1 (5 bases). Trimming removed 0 bases from V and 4 bases from J, with 9 bases in between. The germline V gene encodes CDR1 SGHTA and CDR2 FQGNSA. The CDR3 spans 14 residues. The CDR3 sequence: CASSLAGPGETQYF. The CDR3, as DNA: TGTGCCAGCAGCTTAGCGGGGCCGGGAGAGACCCAGTACTTC. The whole variable domain, remainder taken from reference TRBV7-2 and TRBJ2-5, is GAGVSQSPSNKVTEKGKDVELRCDPISGHTALYWYRQSLGQGLEFLIYFQGNSAPDKSGLPSDRFSAERTGGSVSTLTIQRTQQEDSAVYLCASSLAGPGETQYFGPGTRLLVL.